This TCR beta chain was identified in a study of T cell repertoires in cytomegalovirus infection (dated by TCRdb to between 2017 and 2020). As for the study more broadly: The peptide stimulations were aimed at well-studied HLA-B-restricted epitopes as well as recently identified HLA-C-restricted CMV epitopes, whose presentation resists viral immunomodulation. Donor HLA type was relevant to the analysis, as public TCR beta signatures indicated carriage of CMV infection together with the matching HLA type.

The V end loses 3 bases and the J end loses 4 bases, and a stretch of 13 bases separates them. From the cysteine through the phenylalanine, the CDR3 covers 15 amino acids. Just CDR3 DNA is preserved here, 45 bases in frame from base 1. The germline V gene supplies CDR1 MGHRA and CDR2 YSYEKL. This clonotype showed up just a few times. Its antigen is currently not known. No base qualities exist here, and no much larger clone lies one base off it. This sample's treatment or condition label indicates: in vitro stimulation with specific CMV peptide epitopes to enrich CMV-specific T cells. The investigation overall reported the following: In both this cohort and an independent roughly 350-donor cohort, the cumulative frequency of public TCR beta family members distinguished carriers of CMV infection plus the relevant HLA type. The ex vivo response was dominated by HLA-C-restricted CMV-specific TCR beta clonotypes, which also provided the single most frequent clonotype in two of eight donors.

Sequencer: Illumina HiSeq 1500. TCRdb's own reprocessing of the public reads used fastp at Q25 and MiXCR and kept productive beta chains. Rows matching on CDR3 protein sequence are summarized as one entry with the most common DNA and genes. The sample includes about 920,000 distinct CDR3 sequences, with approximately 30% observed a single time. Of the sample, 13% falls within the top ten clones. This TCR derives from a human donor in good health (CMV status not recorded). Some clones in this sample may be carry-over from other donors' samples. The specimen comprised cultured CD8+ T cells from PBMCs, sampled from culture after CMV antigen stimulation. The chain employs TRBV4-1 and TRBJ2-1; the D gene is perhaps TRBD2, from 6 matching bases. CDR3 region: CASSQADGGYNEQFF. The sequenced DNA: TGCGCCAGCAGCCAGGCTGACGGGGGATACAATGAGCAGTTCTTC.